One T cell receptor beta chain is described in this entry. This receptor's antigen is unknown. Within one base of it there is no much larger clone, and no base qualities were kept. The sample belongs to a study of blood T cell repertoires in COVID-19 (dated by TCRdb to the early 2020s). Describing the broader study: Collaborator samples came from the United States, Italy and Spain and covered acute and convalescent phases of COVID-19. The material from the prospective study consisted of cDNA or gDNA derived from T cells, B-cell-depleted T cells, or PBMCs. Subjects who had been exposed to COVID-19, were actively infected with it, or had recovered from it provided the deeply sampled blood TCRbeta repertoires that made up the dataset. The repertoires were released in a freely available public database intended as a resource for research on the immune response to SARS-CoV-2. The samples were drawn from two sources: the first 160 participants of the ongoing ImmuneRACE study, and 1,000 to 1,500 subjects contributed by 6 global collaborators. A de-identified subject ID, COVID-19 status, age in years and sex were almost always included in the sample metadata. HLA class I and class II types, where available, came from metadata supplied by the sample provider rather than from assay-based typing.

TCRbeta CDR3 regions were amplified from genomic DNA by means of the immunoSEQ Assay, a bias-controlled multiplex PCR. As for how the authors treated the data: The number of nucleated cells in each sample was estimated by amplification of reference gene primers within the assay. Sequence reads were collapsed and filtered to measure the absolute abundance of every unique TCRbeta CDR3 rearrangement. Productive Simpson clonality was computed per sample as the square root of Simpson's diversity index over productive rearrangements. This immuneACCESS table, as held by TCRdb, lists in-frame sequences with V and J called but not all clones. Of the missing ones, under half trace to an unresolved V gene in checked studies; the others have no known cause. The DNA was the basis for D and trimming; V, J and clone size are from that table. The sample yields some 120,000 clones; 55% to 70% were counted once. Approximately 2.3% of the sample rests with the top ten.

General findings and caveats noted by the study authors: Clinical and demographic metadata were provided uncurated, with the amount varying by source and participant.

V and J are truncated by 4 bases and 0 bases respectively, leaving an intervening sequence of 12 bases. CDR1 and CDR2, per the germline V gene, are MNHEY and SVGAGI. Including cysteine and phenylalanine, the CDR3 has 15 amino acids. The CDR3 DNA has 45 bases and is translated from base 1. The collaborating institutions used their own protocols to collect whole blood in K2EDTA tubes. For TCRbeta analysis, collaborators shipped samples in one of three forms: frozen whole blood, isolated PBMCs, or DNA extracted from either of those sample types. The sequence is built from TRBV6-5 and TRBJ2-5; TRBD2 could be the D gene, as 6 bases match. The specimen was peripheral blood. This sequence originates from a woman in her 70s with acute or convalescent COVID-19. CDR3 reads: CASSSSAPYQETQYF. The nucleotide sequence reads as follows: TGTGCCAGCAGTTCTAGCGCCCCGTACCAAGAGACCCAGTACTTC.